This is a list of T cell receptor beta chains from one sample in a study of blood T cell repertoires in COVID-19. Measured with immunoSEQ multiplex PCR; TCRdb has only the in-frame clones, and not every one. The profile shows tens of thousands of clones, around 80% of them singletons. The sequenced material came from peripheral blood. The receptor source for this set is an elderly woman with acute or convalescent COVID-19. Each CDR3 is given without its conserved first and last residue.

TRBJ1-1 TRBV7-2 ASSPWTGTHTEAF
TRBJ1-5 TRBV2 ASNWDNYSNQPQH
TRBJ1-1 TRBV9 ASSVVQGGTEAF
TRBJ2-2 TRBV29-1 SVLGEATGELF
TRBJ1-2 TRBV29-1 SVEAPRTGYYGYT
TRBJ1-4 TRBV5-6 ASSSPGQGREGKNEKLF
TRBJ2-4 TRBV19 ASSPRTSGNIQY
TRBJ1-4 TRBV5-5 ASSLAGQGWGEPQKLF
TRBJ2-2 TRBV5-1 ASSLVLARTGELF
TRBJ2-2 TRBV29-1 SATRGSGELF
TRBJ2-1 TRBV19 ASSLTSGRFNEQF
TRBJ1-1 TRBV28 ASSYRTGRLNTEAF
TRBJ1-3 TRBV7-2 ASSRDRVSGNTIY
TRBJ2-1 TRBV6-2/TRBV6-3 ASSYRAGVEF
TRBJ1-4 TRBV28 ASSPGGRWEKLF
TRBJ2-5 TRBV18 ASSLLQETQY
TRBJ2-1 TRBV4-1 ASSPKRLDGTVYEQF
TRBJ1-1 TRBV11-3 ASSVCLRGTEAF
TRBJ2-5 TRBV27 ASSLQGLPPQETQY
TRBJ1-2 TRBV28 ASSPAPGQGYHGYT
TRBJ2-4 TRBV5-8 ASSSLGRNIQY
TRBJ2-1 TRBV28 ASSPLAGGAFGEQF
TRBJ2-7 TRBV10-3 AIRTETSYEQY
TRBJ2-3 TRBV7-2 ASSLVGGPTDTQY
TRBJ2-7 TRBV5-1 ASKKSSTNLNEQY
TRBJ1-5 TRBV6-2/TRBV6-3 ASSEAGVNQPQH
TRBJ2-1 TRBV12-5 ASGLVTNGLAGGVGRENEQF
TRBJ2-1 TRBV7-3 ASSRTRDYNEQF
TRBJ1-2 TRBV7-9 ASSGMGTGVGYT
TRBJ2-6 TRBV11-2 ASSLGTGANVLT
TRBJ2-3 TRBV12-5 ASGSGTSGRSSTDTQY
TRBJ2-7 TRBV6-6 ASSYSGQLYEQY
TRBJ2-2 TRBV9 ASSVDGRPNTGELF
TRBJ1-2 TRBV5-4 ASSLAPDRVYYGYT
TRBJ2-6 TRBV9 ASTKDGGAGANVLT
TRBJ2-7 TRBV4-1 ASSQDWQGKIEQY
TRBJ2-5 TRBV5-1 ASRNRLQETQY
TRBJ1-1 TRBV6-2/TRBV6-3 ASSYPAGSANEAF
TRBJ2-5 TRBV6-1 ASSEGQGVKETQY
TRBJ1-5 TRBV28 ASTEWSVSQPQH
TRBJ2-1 TRBV29-1 SGAQSEQF
TRBJ2-3 TRBV27 ASSLAGGLPSGTDTQY
TRBJ1-5 TRBV24-1 ATSGPRGNQPQH
TRBJ2-1 TRBV21-1 ASSKGAGVNEQF
TRBJ2-7 TRBV7-7 ASSPGLLPSYEQY
TRBJ1-1 TRBV28 ASSKMGGVVGTEAF
TRBJ2-7 TRBV6-6 ASSGGTYEQY
TRBJ2-7 TRBV21-1 ASSKESGTSGSYEQY
TRBJ2-1 TRBV5-1 ASSLGGQGFSNEQF
TRBJ2-1 TRBV5-1 ASSSGLAGGRDNEQF
TRBJ2-3 TRBV5-1 ASRNPTNTQY
TRBJ2-3 TRBV7-9 AGSPGGGGTDTQY
TRBJ1-4 TRBV6-1 ASSEALGQQKLF
TRBJ2-5 TRBV9 ASSVAGVSETQY
TRBJ1-5 TRBV12-3/TRBV12-4 ASSLSGNQPQH
TRBJ2-1 TRBV27 ASSLRLVNEQF
TRBJ1-2 TRBV12-3/TRBV12-4 ASRSGGKDGYT
TRBJ2-7 TRBV28 ASSLRLAESSYEQY